The entry below gives a single T cell receptor (beta chain) sequence along with its context. One junction end does not reproduce the germline sequence, and a read error may be involved. Regions amplified from RNA transcripts were the TCR beta CDR3 regions. HTBI primers were the set used in a first-round RT-PCR of the TCR CDR3. TCRdb itself ran the multiplex PCR reads through MiXCR, one entry per CDR3 protein. The table shows nearly 750,000 distinct CDR3 sequences, with just over 35% occurring only once. The CDR3 totals 14 residues. Per germline, CDR1 SEHNR and CDR2 FQNEAQ (reference sequence). This specimen belongs to a study of T cells in Graves' hyperthyroidism and ophthalmopathy.

The sequenced sample consisted of blood. The sequence derives from a woman aged 40-49 years with Graves' hyperthyroidism. V and J are TRBV7-9 and TRBJ2-7; the match to TRBD1 covers 10 bases. CDR3 in amino acids: CASRSGQGSYGQYF. In nucleotides, the CDR3 is TGTGCCAGCAGATCGGGACAGGGGTCCTACGGGCAGTACTTC.